Listed here are 30 T cell receptor beta chains from one sample, sequenced in a study of T cells in Graves' hyperthyroidism and ophthalmopathy. What was amplified from RNA transcripts were TCR beta CDR3 regions. The study used the HTBI primer set for a first-round RT-PCR of the TCR CDR3. MiXCR, applied by TCRdb to the multiplex PCR reads, yields one record per CDR3 protein. This sample has approximately 400,000 distinct CDR3 sequences, with approximately 14% found just once. Sequenced sample: blood. The receptor set was obtained from a woman under 30 with Graves' hyperthyroidism.

This chain connects TRBV7-8 to TRBJ2-1, with 10 bases lining up with TRBD1. With V trimmed by 4 bases and J by 9 bases, 9 bases remained unmatched. Germline CDR1 is SGHVS and CDR2 is FQNEAQ. This CDR3 contains 15 residues. CDR3 loop: CASSSGTGDFIEQFF. The DNA of the CDR3 is TGTGCCAGCAGCTCCGGGACAGGGGATTTCATTGAGCAGTTCTTC.

This clonotype was recorded at least ten times. The V call is TRBV24-1, the J call TRBJ2-7; D might be TRBD2 (7 bases). Trimming pared 9 bases from V and 2 bases from J, leaving 16 bases between. CDR1 and CDR2 from the germline V gene are KGHDR and SFDVKD. The CDR3 length is 14 residues. The DNA of the CDR3 is TGTGCCACCCTCCGAGGAGGGGGGGCCTACGAGCAGTACTTC. It specifies CATLRGGGAYEQYF.

At least ten counts were recorded for this clonotype. The gene calls are TRBV28 and TRBJ1-3; no definite D call. Looked up from germline, CDR1 is MDHEN and CDR2 is SYDVKM. The V end was cut by 6 bases, the J end by 0 bases, with 9 bases between. The CDR3 length is 14 residues. The CDR3 region is CASRLWGSGNTIYF. The CDR3 DNA is TGTGCCAGCAGGCTGTGGGGCTCTGGAAACACCATATATTTT.

The CDR3 DNA follows: TGTGCCAGCAGTTTGGGGATTCGGAATCAGCCCCAGCATTTT. Protein sequence: CASSLGIRNQPQHF. The chain links TRBV28 to TRBJ1-5; the D is unclear. V was cut by 3 bases and J by 4 bases, with 10 bases left in between. The CDR3 is made up of 14 amino acids. Germline lookup yields CDR1 MDHEN and CDR2 SYDVKM.

This clonotype was recorded many times. The chain uses TRBV30 and TRBJ1-2, with D possibly being TRBD1 (6 bases). Per germline, CDR1 GTSNPN and CDR2 SVGIG (reference sequence). This CDR3 region has 13 residues. The V end lost 2 bases, the J end lost 6 bases, and 13 bases lay between the germline ends. In DNA, the CDR3 is TGTGCCTGGAGTTTTACAGGGATGGATGGCTACACCTTC. Translated, it gives CAWSFTGMDGYTF.

This clonotype was picked up a small number of times. The chain has TRBV25-1 and TRBJ1-6; the match to TRBD1 covers 10 bases. The CDR3 runs to 16 residues. The trim removed 6 bases at V and 7 bases at J, leaving 9 bases unmatched. The germline CDR1 and CDR2 sequences are MGHDK and SYGVNS. The CDR3 DNA follows: TGTGCCAGCAGGAGAGGGACAGGGGAAAACAATTCACCCCTCCACTTT. Its translation: CASRRGTGENNSPLHF.

Many counts were recorded for this clonotype. This chain links TRBV7-2 with TRBJ1-5, with a possible D match to TRBD1 (6 bases). In germline, CDR1 is SGHTA, CDR2 FQGNSA. V lost 5 bases, J lost 0 bases, and 11 bases lay in between. The length of the CDR3 is 15 residues. The CDR3 DNA reads TGTGCCAGCAGCCCAGGACAGACTAGCAATCAGCCCCAGCATTTT. Translation: CASSPGQTSNQPQHF.

The chain is built from TRBV13 and TRBJ1-1, with D perhaps TRBD1 (5 bases). V lost 0 bases and J lost 4, with 18 bases in between. This CDR3 is 17 amino acids long. Germline V lookup: CDR1 PRHDT, CDR2 FYEKMQ (reference sequence). CDR3 nucleotides: TGTGCCAGCAGCTTAGGGTTGGGGACGCGGCAAGGCACTGAAGCTTTCTTT. Amino acids: CASSLGLGTRQGTEAFF. The complete variable domain, with remaining parts taken from reference TRBV13 and TRBJ1-1, reads AAGVIQSPRHLIKEKRETATLKCYPIPRHDTVYWYQQGPGQDPQFLISFYEKMQSDKGSIPDRFSAQQFSDYHSELNMSSLELGDSALYFCASSLGLGTRQGTEAFFGQGTRLTVV.

At least ten counts were recorded for this clonotype. The chain combines TRBV19 with TRBJ2-1; 8 bases are a match to TRBD2. Germline V gives CDR1 LNHDA, CDR2 SQIVND (reference sequence). The V gene end was trimmed by 4 bases and the J gene end by 1 base; junction bases not matched to a gene: 3. This CDR3 is built from 15 residues. Here the CDR3 reads CASSRVAGSYNEQFF. CDR3 nucleotide sequence: TGTGCCAGTAGTAGGGTAGCGGGATCCTACAATGAGCAGTTCTTC.

This clonotype occurred many times. This chain connects TRBV6-6 to TRBJ1-1; D gene ambiguous. The V end was cut by 2 bases, the J end by 6 bases, with 13 bases between. The length of the CDR3 is 14 residues. CDR1 and CDR2 from the germline V gene are MNHNY and SVGAGI (reference sequence). DNA of the CDR3: TGTGCCAGCAGTTACCGGGGAGGAGGCGCTGAAGCTTTCTTT. Protein sequence: CASSYRGGGAEAFF.

Points on this clonotype: This CDR3 is missing its conserved last phenylalanine or tryptophan, likely due to a read error. The chain couples TRBV5-6 to TRBJ1-3, with D possibly TRBD1 on 6 matching bases. Per germline, CDR1 SGHDT and CDR2 YYEEEE. V lost 3 bases and J lost 0, with 13 bases in between. CDR3 length: 16 amino acids. CDR3 residues: CASSYGTSRSGNTIYL. CDR3 coding DNA: TGTGCCAGCAGCTATGGGACATCCCGCTCTGGAAACACCATATATCTT.

This clonotype was seen a few times. V and J are TRBV7-2 and TRBJ1-3; D remains unclear. The CDR3 runs to 16 residues. V dropped 2 bases and J dropped 7 bases, with 18 bases sitting between them. Germline CDR1 and CDR2: SGHTA and FQGNSA. The CDR3 protein is CASSLRGPRLGNTIYF. DNA of the CDR3: TGTGCCAGCAGCTTAAGAGGCCCCCGGTTGGGTAACACCATATATTTT. The full variable domain, completed using reference TRBV7-2 and TRBJ1-3, is GAGVSQSPSNKVTEKGKDVELRCDPISGHTALYWYRQSLGQGLEFLIYFQGNSAPDKSGLPSDRFSAERTGGSVSTLTIQRTQQEDSAVYLCASSLRGPRLGNTIYFGEGSWLTVV.

This clonotype has a count of ten or more. This chain connects TRBV20-1 to TRBJ1-4; D is undetermined. This CDR3 has 15 amino acids. V lost 5 bases and J lost 3, with 16 bases in between. Germline assignment: CDR1 DFQATT and CDR2 SNEGSKA (reference sequence). The CDR3 here is CSASEYTGSNEKLFF. In DNA form, the CDR3 reads TGCAGTGCTTCTGAATACACGGGCTCTAATGAAAAACTGTTTTTT.

V and J are TRBV5-6 and TRBJ1-2; possibly TRBD1 for D (5 bases). Germline V gives CDR1 SGHDT, CDR2 YYEEEE. The CDR3 is made up of 14 amino acids. V dropped 1 base and J dropped 9 bases, with 16 bases sitting between them. The CDR3 protein is CASSLWGGTESYTF. The CDR3, as DNA: TGTGCCAGCAGCTTGTGGGGCGGTACGGAAAGCTACACCTTC.

This CDR3 is CASSVAILAGDETQYF. The CDR3 DNA sequence: TGTGCCAGCAGCGTAGCTATCCTAGCGGGGGACGAGACCCAGTACTTC. The rearrangement joins TRBV9 to TRBJ2-5, with 10 bases lining up with TRBD2. V shed 0 bases and J 5 bases; nucleotides not matched to a gene: 7. The germline V gene encodes CDR1 SGDLS and CDR2 YYNGEE. CDR3 length equals 16 residues.

The chain links TRBV24-1 to TRBJ2-7; weak D call: TRBD1 (5 bases). Germline V gives CDR1 KGHDR, CDR2 SFDVKD. Trimming removed 9 bases at V and 6 bases at J, with 17 bases between. CDR3 length: 13 amino acids. DNA for the CDR3: TGTGCCACCTGTCGGACACCCGCCGGCGAGCAGTACTTC. The encoded protein is CATCRTPAGEQYF.

The sample holds many counts of this clonotype. The CDR3 nucleotides are TGTGCCAGCAGTGAAGACGGGCAGAATGAAAAACTGTTTTTT. Its protein is CASSEDGQNEKLFF. This rearrangement joins TRBV2 to TRBJ1-4; D ambiguous. This CDR3 region has 14 residues. Germline V gives CDR1 SNHLY, CDR2 FYNNEI. Trimming stripped 1 base from V and 5 bases from J, with 8 bases between.

This clonotype was observed a handful of times. The J gene is TRBJ2-7, the V gene TRBV28; the D gene is possibly TRBD2 (5 bases). In germline, CDR1 is MDHEN, CDR2 SYDVKM. Trimming shortened V by 6 bases and J by 3 bases, and 12 bases separated the two germline ends. The CDR3 has 13 residues. CDR3 coding DNA: TGTGCCAGCAGCTCCTTTAGCGTCTACGAGCAGTACTTC. Translating gives CASSSFSVYEQYF.

The rearrangement uses TRBV7-8 and TRBJ2-1; maybe TRBD2 (6 bases). V was pared by 6 bases and J by 2 bases, with 14 bases between. CDR1 is SGHVS, CDR2 FQNEAQ, per germline. The CDR3 sequence is 15 residues long. The CDR3 reads CASSWREDPYNEQFF. CDR3 in DNA: TGTGCCAGCAGTTGGAGGGAGGACCCCTACAATGAGCAGTTCTTC.

This clonotype was seen only a few times. This may come from a read error, since a much larger clone is one base off. V gene TRBV7-9 combines with J gene TRBJ2-7; TRBD2 matches 8 bases. CDR1 is SEHNR, CDR2 FQNEAQ, per germline (reference sequence). The CDR3 totals 15 residues. CDR3 sequence: CTSSLGGGGQDEQYF. CDR3 nucleotides: TGTACCAGCAGCTTGGGCGGCGGGGGGCAGGACGAGCAGTACTTC.

At least ten counts were recorded for this clonotype. This chain links TRBV5-1 with TRBJ2-3; 15 positions match TRBD2. The ends lost 4 bases at V and 6 bases at J; junction bases unmatched: 12. This CDR3 region has 18 residues. Germline lookup yields CDR1 SGHRS and CDR2 YFSETQ. CDR3 amino acids: CASSLGPGLAGGHDTQYF. In DNA, the CDR3 is TGCGCCAGCAGCCTCGGCCCAGGACTAGCGGGGGGGCACGATACGCAGTATTTT.

This clonotype has ten or more counts. The rearrangement links TRBV12-3 or TRBV12-4 to TRBJ1-5; D remains unclear. There are 14 residues in the CDR3. The V end lost 1 base, the J end lost 9 bases, and 13 bases lay between the germline ends. CDR3 nucleotide sequence: TGTGCCAGCAGTTTAGGCCCGGGTGTTTGGCCCCAGCATTTT. It translates to CASSLGPGVWPQHF.

The chain combines TRBV11-3 with TRBJ2-3; D is undetermined. Per germline, CDR1 SGHNT and CDR2 YENEEA. CDR3 length equals 14 residues. V shed 5 bases and J shed 3 bases, with 12 bases lying between them. This chain's CDR3 is CASSRPPRTDTQYF. Written as DNA, the CDR3 is TGTGCCAGCAGCCGTCCCCCCAGAACAGATACGCAGTATTTT.

The V call is TRBV3-1, the J call TRBJ2-2; D unclear. The V gene lost 1 base and the J gene lost 0 bases, with 9 bases spanning the gap. Germline V gene lookup returns CDR1 LGHDT and CDR2 YNNKEL (reference sequence). The CDR3 extends over 16 amino acids. The chain's CDR3 is CASSQVRGTNTGELFF. The CDR3, as DNA: TGTGCCAGCAGCCAAGTTCGTGGGACGAACACCGGGGAGCTGTTTTTT.

There are many counts of this clonotype. V is TRBV5-1 and J is TRBJ2-2, with 9 nucleotides matching TRBD2. Germline V gives CDR1 SGHRS, CDR2 YFSETQ. V shed 7 bases, J shed 6 bases, and the junction held 10 bases outside the gene matches. The CDR3 is made up of 15 amino acids. The CDR3 loop is CASSGTSKVAGELFF. The CDR3 region has the DNA TGCGCCAGCTCCGGGACTAGCAAGGTGGCCGGGGAGCTGTTTTTT. Variable domain in full (rest from reference TRBV5-1 and TRBJ2-2): KAGVTQTPRYLIKTRGQQVTLSCSPISGHRSVSWYQQTPGQGLQFLFEYFSETQRNKGNFPGRFSGRQFSNSRSEMNVSTLELGDSALYLCASSGTSKVAGELFFGEGSRLTVL.

This clonotype was detected only a few times. The gene calls are TRBV12-3 or TRBV12-4 and TRBJ1-3, with D perhaps matching TRBD1 (5 bases). CDR3 length: 15 residues. Trimming removed 3 bases from V and 4 bases from J, with 13 bases in between. CDR3 DNA sequence: TGTGCCAGCAGTTTTGCTAGGGGTACCGGAAACACCATATATTTT. It encodes CASSFARGTGNTIYF.

The chain uses TRBV4-1 and TRBJ1-5; D perhaps matches TRBD1 (5 bases). Deletions cut 1 base from V and 9 bases from J, with 7 bases between. This CDR3 is 12 amino acids long. Germline V gene sequence: CDR1 MGHRA, CDR2 YSYEKL. The CDR3 sequence is CASSQGGLPQHF. DNA for the CDR3: TGCGCCAGCAGCCAAGGGGGCCTGCCCCAGCATTTT.

This clonotype occurred many times. The chain couples TRBV2 to TRBJ2-7; 8 nucleotides align to TRBD2. The CDR3 consists of 16 residues. From germline, CDR1 is SNHLY and CDR2 FYNNEI. J gave up 2 bases and V 4 bases, and 10 bases lay outside the gene matches. CDR3: CASSANQRERTYEQYF. CDR3 nucleotides: TGTGCCAGCAGTGCAAACCAGCGGGAGAGAACCTACGAGCAGTACTTC.

In its sample, this clonotype was seen many times. The chain combines TRBV4-1 with TRBJ2-7, with D possibly TRBD2 on 5 matching bases. The CDR3 length is 14 residues. Germline V gene data show CDR1 as MGHRA and CDR2 as YSYEKL. The germline V and J ends were trimmed by 2 bases and 6 bases, with 14 bases remaining between them. The CDR3 region has the DNA TGCGCCAGCAGCCAATGGTCGGAGGATCTCGAGCAGTACTTC. Protein sequence: CASSQWSEDLEQYF.

This clonotype has ten or more counts. This chain connects TRBV5-5 to TRBJ2-1, with D tentatively TRBD2 (7 bases). Germline V gene sequence: CDR1 SGHKS, CDR2 YYEKEE (reference sequence). The CDR3 runs to 13 residues. The ends were cut back, 6 bases at V and 13 bases at J, with 20 bases in the middle. CDR3 residues: CASTSGGGWDQFF. CDR3 nucleotide sequence: TGTGCCAGCACCTCTGGGGGGGGCTGGGACCAGTTCTTC.